This T cell receptor beta chain was retrieved from a study of T cells of healthy individuals. The V gene lost 5 bases and the J gene lost 0 bases, with 8 bases spanning the gap. Per germline, CDR1 SEHNR and CDR2 FQNEAQ (reference sequence). CDR3 length: 15 residues. TCRdb re-derived calls from the 5' RACE reads in MiXCR, one entry per CDR3 protein. The sample gives 60,000 to 75,000 distinct CDR3 sequences, about 17% of which show up once; less than 6% is in the top ten. This chain connects TRBV7-9 to TRBJ2-6, with D hard to call. The origin of this receptor is a human donor in good health. CDR3 coding DNA: TGTGCCAGCAGCCTCGGGTACTCTGGGGCCAACGTCCTGACTTTC. This translates into CASSLGYSGANVLTF.